The rows below give T cell receptor beta chains drawn from one sample of a study of CD8 T cells in ankylosing spondylitis. TCRdb called the 5' RACE reads again in MiXCR, with one record for every CDR3 protein. This table has 220,000 or so distinct CDR3 sequences, roughly 18% appearing once. Sequencing was done on a sample of blood, either unsorted or a sorted T cell fraction (not recorded which). The receptors derive from a male donor with ankylosing spondylitis. CDR3s include the opening cysteine and the closing phenylalanine or tryptophan. A D gene is named only where the DNA matches it firmly. Clone size appears in some rows only: once, few, many, or a class for an expanded clone.

clone_size: many; v_call: TRBV20-1; d_call: TRBD2; j_call: TRBJ2-1; cdr3_length: 16; cdr3_aa: CSARDLAGAPYNEQFF; cdr3_nt: TGCAGTGCTAGAGATCTTGCGGGAGCCCCTTACAATGAGCAGTTCTTC
clone_size: many; v_call: TRBV4-1; d_call: .; j_call: TRBJ2-1; cdr3_length: 15; cdr3_aa: CASSQIAVPGNEQFF; cdr3_nt: TGCGCCAGCAGCCAAATAGCGGTTCCCGGCAATGAGCAGTTCTTC
clone_size: .; v_call: TRBV12-3/TRBV12-4; d_call: TRBD2; j_call: TRBJ2-7; cdr3_length: 13; cdr3_aa: CASGLAETYEQYF; cdr3_nt: TGTGCCAGCGGACTAGCGGAAACCTACGAGCAGTACTTC
clone_size: few; v_call: TRBV29-1; d_call: .; j_call: TRBJ2-2; cdr3_length: 13; cdr3_aa: CSVQERYTGELFF; cdr3_nt: TGCAGCGTTCAGGAGAGGTACACCGGGGAGCTGTTTTTT
clone_size: .; v_call: TRBV28; d_call: TRBD1; j_call: TRBJ2-7; cdr3_length: 13; cdr3_aa: CASSPGQGFQQYF; cdr3_nt: TGTGCCAGCAGTCCGGGACAGGGTTTTCAGCAGTACTTC
clone_size: .; v_call: TRBV11-1; d_call: TRBD2; j_call: TRBJ2-1; cdr3_length: 15; cdr3_aa: CASSATSGGGNEQFF; cdr3_nt: TGTGCCAGCAGCGCGACTAGCGGGGGAGGCAATGAGCAGTTCTTC
clone_size: .; v_call: TRBV20-1; d_call: .; j_call: TRBJ2-7; cdr3_length: 13; cdr3_aa: CSARDSNSYEQYF; cdr3_nt: TGCAGTGCTAGGGACAGTAACTCCTACGAGCAGTACTTC
clone_size: few; v_call: TRBV6-1; d_call: .; j_call: TRBJ1-1; cdr3_length: 13; cdr3_aa: CASRKGGNTEAFF; cdr3_nt: TGTGCCAGCAGGAAGGGTGGGAACACTGAAGCTTTCTTT
clone_size: .; v_call: TRBV12-3/TRBV12-4; d_call: TRBD1; j_call: TRBJ1-6; cdr3_length: 14; cdr3_aa: CASSDRGAKSPLHF; cdr3_nt: TGTGCCAGCAGCGACAGGGGAGCTAAATCACCCCTCCACTTT
clone_size: .; v_call: TRBV11-2; d_call: .; j_call: TRBJ1-5; cdr3_length: 15; cdr3_aa: CASSLGVEVNQPQHF; cdr3_nt: TGTGCCAGCAGCTTAGGGGTCGAGGTAAATCAGCCCCAGCATTTT
clone_size: .; v_call: TRBV10-3; d_call: TRBD1; j_call: TRBJ1-2; cdr3_length: 15; cdr3_aa: CAISEGWDSVYGYTF; cdr3_nt: TGTGCCATCAGTGAGGGATGGGACAGTGTCTATGGCTACACCTTC